The T cell receptor beta chain under discussion was sequenced for a study of human T cells and chemical hapten exposure. Using its own MiXCR run on the RACE reads, TCRdb lists one record per CDR3 protein. The data show approximately 350,000 distinct CDR3 sequences, 5.5% to 8% seen once. This clonotype has a handful of counts. Its target is unknown. General study findings and limits: The study found that DPC sensitization did not change TCRs above 1 in 1000 frequency. While controls formed fewer of them, expanded TCRs formed significantly more large CDR3 similarity clusters.

Described time point: patch test 1, 2 weeks after DPC sensitization. The treatment is: therapeutic diphenylcyclopropenone sensitization with weekly scalp DPC. After removal of 5 bases from V and 8 bases from J, the junction contained 3 bases not matched to a gene. Germline V gene lookup returns CDR1 SGHDT and CDR2 YYEEEE. This CDR3 comprises 11 residues. The sequences come from whole blood, collected in connection with sensitization to the hapten diphenylcyclopropenone (DPC). The TCR sequence derives from a woman aged 18-30 years with alopecia areata. Some clones in this sample may be carry-over from other donors' samples. This sequence joins TRBV5-6 and TRBJ1-1; 7 positions match TRBD1. The CDR3, as DNA: TGTGCCAGCAGTTTACAGGGGGAAGCTTTCTTT. It encodes CASSLQGEAFF.